The 30 T cell receptor beta chains below come from one sample, sequenced in a study of shared clonotypes between healthy human individuals. Generated by immunoSEQ multiplex PCR, the TCRdb table keeps only in-frame clones and is missing some. The sample contains 1.5 million to 1.9 million clones, nearly 99% of which appear only once. Input material: naive CD4+ T cells sorted from blood. Subset here: CD45RA+ positively selected. The receptors derive from a man aged 30 to 45 in good health.

The gene calls are TRBV9 and TRBJ1-5; 12 nucleotides agree with TRBD1. Per germline, CDR1 SGDLS and CDR2 YYNGEE. The CDR3 consists of 15 residues. Trimming at V came to 2 bases and at J to 6 bases, leaving 3 bases not matched to a gene. The CDR3 protein is CASSVGQGAGQPQHF. The CDR3 nucleotides are TGTGCCAGCAGCGTGGGACAGGGGGCGGGTCAGCCCCAGCATTTT. The full variable domain, with the rest looked up from reference TRBV9 and TRBJ1-5, is DSGVTQTPKHLITATGQRVTLRCSPRSGDLSVYWYQQSLDQGLQFLIQYYNGEERAKGNILERFSAQQFPDLHSELNLSSLELGDSALYFCASSVGQGAGQPQHFGDGTRLSIL.

Of note for this clone: Other DNA sequences in this specimen translate into the identical CDR3. The chain uses TRBV11-2 and TRBJ2-7; D unresolved. The V gene lost 3 bases and the J gene lost 3 bases, with 6 bases spanning the gap. The CDR3 runs 12 residues. Germline V gives CDR1 SGHAT, CDR2 FQNNGV. As DNA, the CDR3 is TGTGCCAGCAGCTTTTCGGGCTACGAGCAGTACTTC. Protein sequence: CASSFSGYEQYF. Full variable domain (rest looked up from reference TRBV11-2 and TRBJ2-7): EAGVAQSPRYKIIEKRQSVAFWCNPISGHATLYWYQQILGQGPKLLIQFQNNGVVDDSQLPKDRFSAERLKGVDSTLKIQPAKLEDSAVYLCASSFSGYEQYFGPGTRLTVT.

The chain employs TRBV5-5 and TRBJ2-1; D is perhaps TRBD1 (6 bases). Trimming removed 0 bases at V and 13 bases at J, with 8 bases between. The CDR3 length is 11 residues. CDR1 is SGHKS, CDR2 YYEKEE, per germline (reference sequence). In DNA, the CDR3 is TGTGCCAGCAGCTTGGTAGGGGGACAGTTCTTC. Translation: CASSLVGGQFF.

About this clone itself: The sample contains more than one DNA sequence encoding this CDR3. This chain connects TRBV28 to TRBJ2-1; D remains unclear. Germline V gene data show CDR1 as MDHEN and CDR2 as SYDVKM. This CDR3 is 10 amino acids long. V lost 4 bases and J 7 bases, leaving 2 bases between the germline ends. Here the CDR3 reads CASSSNEQFF. CDR3 nucleotides: TGTGCCAGCAGTTCGAATGAGCAGTTCTTC. Combining the CDR3 with reference TRBV28 and TRBJ2-1 gives the whole variable domain DVKVTQSSRYLVKRTGEKVFLECVQDMDHENMFWYRQDPGLGLRLIYFSYDVKMKEKGDIPEGYSVSREKKERFSLILESASTNQTSMYLCASSSNEQFFGPGTRLTVL.

The gene calls are TRBV7-8 and TRBJ2-1; tentatively, D is TRBD2 (6 bases). V lost 5 bases, J lost 1 base, and 18 bases lay in between. Germline V gene lookup returns CDR1 SGHVS and CDR2 FQNEAQ. The CDR3 runs to 17 residues. CDR3 sequence (DNA): TGTGCCAGCAGCCCTTTGAGGTGGGAGGTTTCCTACAATGAGCAGTTCTTC. Encoded protein: CASSPLRWEVSYNEQFF.

The chain recombines TRBV7-2 with TRBJ1-5; the match to TRBD1 covers 7 bases. This CDR3 is built from 16 residues. V trimming: 1 base; J trimming: 7 bases; junction bases outside the gene matches: 10. Germline-derived CDR1 and CDR2 are SGHTA and FQGNSA. CDR3 residues: CASSLVPQGVGQPQHF. The CDR3 bases are TGTGCCAGCAGCTTAGTCCCCCAGGGGGTGGGGCAGCCCCAGCATTTT.

The V call is TRBV5-4, the J call TRBJ2-7; TRBD1 aligns across 7 bases. Per germline, CDR1 SGHNT and CDR2 YYREEE (reference sequence). This CDR3 region has 13 residues. V shed 10 bases, J shed 5 bases, and the junction held 12 bases outside the gene matches. The DNA for the CDR3 is TGTGCCGCGACTGACAGGGCCCGCCACGAGCAGTACTTC. It is translated as CAATDRARHEQYF.

The V call is TRBV7-9, the J call TRBJ2-2; 8 bases align to TRBD1. Germline assignment: CDR1 SEHNR and CDR2 FQNEAQ (reference sequence). This CDR3 has 18 amino acids. The ends lost 5 bases at V and 1 base at J; junction bases unmatched: 12. CDR3 region: CASSPDRGPAKNTGELFF. In nucleotides, the CDR3 is TGTGCCAGCAGCCCCGACAGGGGACCAGCAAAGAACACCGGGGAGCTGTTTTTT.

The chain joins TRBV7-9 to TRBJ2-5; no reliable D call. The J call is uncertain, as TRBJ2-7 better fits the DNA end. Germline V gene data show CDR1 as SEHNR and CDR2 as FQNEAQ (reference sequence). There are 14 residues in the CDR3. This CDR3 reads CASSLGRSPYEQYF. The CDR3 DNA is TGTGCCAGCAGCTTAGGCCGCTCACCCTACGAGCAGTACTTC.

The J gene is TRBJ2-1, the V gene TRBV9; D is perhaps TRBD1 (6 bases). The CDR3 spans 15 residues. Looked up from germline, CDR1 is SGDLS and CDR2 is YYNGEE. V was trimmed by 0 bases and J by 7 bases, leaving 14 bases between them. CDR3 sequence: CASSVATGLPNEQFF. CDR3 in DNA: TGTGCCAGCAGCGTAGCGACAGGTCTTCCGAATGAGCAGTTCTTC.

This clone was detected once. The chain employs TRBV19 and TRBJ1-2; 7 bases map to TRBD1. The trim removed 5 bases at V and 2 bases at J, leaving 5 bases unmatched. Germline-derived CDR1 and CDR2 are LNHDA and SQIVND (reference sequence). This CDR3 spans 14 amino acids. Here the CDR3 DNA reads TGTGCCAGTAGTCGTACGACAGGGAACTATGGCTACACCTTC. Its protein product is CASSRTTGNYGYTF.

With respect to this clone: Other nucleotide sequences from this sample produce the same CDR3. The rearrangement uses TRBV18 and TRBJ2-3; D is possibly TRBD2 (5 bases). This CDR3 is 15 amino acids long. Germline V gives CDR1 KGHSH, CDR2 LQKENI. V shed 1 base and J shed 2 bases, with 10 bases lying between them. The CDR3 DNA follows: TGTGCCAGCTCACCACTAGCGATTTCCACAGATACGCAGTATTTT. As protein: CASSPLAISTDTQYF. The full variable domain, in which reference TRBV18 and TRBJ2-3 provide the parts outside the CDR3, is NAGVMQNPRHLVRRRGQEARLRCSPMKGHSHVYWYRQLPEEGLKFMVYLQKENIIDESGMPKERFSAEFPKEGPSILRIQQVVRGDSAAYFCASSPLAISTDTQYFGPGTRLTVL.

This rearrangement joins TRBV19 to TRBJ2-1, with 8 bases identical to TRBD2. The germline V gene has CDR1 LNHDA and CDR2 SQIVND (reference sequence). The V and J ends lost 5 bases and 3 bases, in that order; junction bases with no gene match: 6. This CDR3 has 15 amino acids. The CDR3 loop reads CASSPRAGVYNEQFF. CDR3 nucleotides: TGTGCCAGTAGTCCACGAGCGGGAGTCTACAATGAGCAGTTCTTC.

This clone has a single count. The chain combines TRBV19 with TRBJ2-1; 9 bases are shared with TRBD2. This CDR3 region has 15 residues. Germline CDR1 and CDR2: LNHDA and SQIVND (reference sequence). The V and J ends lost 9 bases and 4 bases, in that order; junction bases with no gene match: 10. CDR3 sequence: CASSTSGVFYNEQFF. The DNA for the CDR3 is TGTGCCAGCTCGACTAGCGGAGTTTTTTACAATGAGCAGTTCTTC.

The chain uses TRBV13 and TRBJ1-1; D not resolved. Germline V gene sequence: CDR1 PRHDT, CDR2 FYEKMQ (reference sequence). This CDR3 spans 12 amino acids. Between the trimmed V and J ends, which lost 5 bases and 10 bases, there was a span of 14 bases. The CDR3 region is CASSPRVDTAFF. Here the CDR3 DNA reads TGTGCCAGCAGCCCCCGAGTAGACACAGCTTTCTTT.

The chain joins TRBV2 to TRBJ1-1; D is undetermined. Germline-derived CDR1 and CDR2 are SNHLY and FYNNEI. CDR3 length: 14 residues. Trimming pared 7 bases from V and 1 base from J, leaving 13 bases between. The CDR3 region is CASKNGLPNTEAFF. The CDR3 nucleotides read TGTGCCAGCAAAAACGGTCTACCGAACACTGAAGCTTTCTTT.

The genes are TRBV30 and TRBJ1-2; unclear D gene. CDR3 length equals 13 residues. Trimming took 3 bases from V and 8 from J, leaving 16 bases between them. The germline gives CDR1 GTSNPN, CDR2 SVGIG (reference sequence). The CDR3 here is CAWRDLFVGGYTF. The CDR3 nucleotides are TGTGCCTGGAGGGACCTTTTTGTGGGCGGCTACACCTTC.

This chain uses TRBV10-1 with TRBJ2-2, with 8 bases lining up with TRBD2. The CDR3 is made up of 16 amino acids. Germline CDR1 reads WNHNN; CDR2 reads SYGVQD (reference sequence). V shed 2 bases and J 7 bases; nucleotides not matched to a gene: 9. The CDR3 here is CASSEPGLVLSGELFF. CDR3 bases: TGCGCCAGCAGTGAGCCGGGACTAGTGCTAAGCGGGGAGCTGTTTTTT.

Concerning this clone itself: Additional DNA sequences in this sample encode the identical CDR3. The chain carries TRBV7-2 and TRBJ2-1; no firm D call. CDR1 is SGHTA, CDR2 FQGNSA, per germline. The CDR3 totals 12 residues. V was cut by 1 base and J by 6 bases, with 4 bases left in between. CDR3 amino acids: CASSLVSNEQFF. For the CDR3, the DNA is TGTGCCAGCAGCTTAGTCAGCAATGAGCAGTTCTTC.

This chain connects TRBV14 to TRBJ2-1; tentative D call: TRBD1 (5 bases). Germline V gene sequence: CDR1 SGHDN, CDR2 FVKESK. The CDR3 spans 17 residues. Trimming shortened V by 0 bases and J by 0 bases, and 12 bases separated the two germline ends. The CDR3 DNA reads as TGTGCCAGCAGCCAAGACCGCCTAGGGGTCTCCTACAATGAGCAGTTCTTC. Amino acids: CASSQDRLGVSYNEQFF.

The chain has TRBV7-9 and TRBJ1-2; D call uncertain. The CDR3 sequence is 13 residues long. V lost 4 bases and J lost 6, with 12 bases in between. CDR1 and CDR2 (germline): SEHNR, FQNEAQ (reference sequence). CDR3 in DNA: TGTGCCAGCAGCTACCTCTCCCAGGATGGCTACACCTTC. Protein: CASSYLSQDGYTF.

V gene TRBV7-8 combines with J gene TRBJ1-1; unclear D gene. Germline CDR1 and CDR2: SGHVS and FQNEAQ. The CDR3 length is 16 residues. The germline V and J ends were trimmed by 4 bases and 3 bases, with 18 bases remaining between them. The CDR3: CASSSWASGVDTEAFF. The CDR3 nucleotides are TGTGCCAGCAGCTCCTGGGCGTCGGGAGTTGACACTGAAGCTTTCTTT. Full variable domain (rest looked up from reference TRBV7-8 and TRBJ1-1): GAGVSQSPRYKVAKRGQDVALRCDPISGHVSLFWYQQALGQGPEFLTYFQNEAQLDKSGLPSDRFFAERPEGSVSTLKIQRTQQEDSAVYLCASSSWASGVDTEAFFGQGTRLTVV.

This rearrangement joins TRBV2 to TRBJ1-5; D gene uncertain. The V gene's germline CDR1 is SNHLY and CDR2 FYNNEI. This CDR3 region has 14 residues. Deletions cut 8 bases from V and 0 bases from J, with 11 bases between. The CDR3, as DNA: TGTGCCAGCTCAGAGGATACTAGCAATCAGCCCCAGCATTTT. Translated, it gives CASSEDTSNQPQHF.

The chain has TRBV10-3 and TRBJ2-2; the D is unclear. The CDR3 totals 12 residues. With 2 bases removed from V and 6 bases from J, the gap between germline ends came to 4 bases. CDR1 is ENHRY and CDR2 is SYGVKD in the germline V gene. CDR3 region: CAISEVSGELFF. CDR3 DNA: TGTGCCATCAGTGAGGTCTCCGGGGAGCTGTTTTTT.

The chain couples TRBV7-2 to TRBJ1-4; 11 nucleotides line up with TRBD1. From germline, CDR1 is SGHTA and CDR2 FQGNSA. This CDR3 is 14 amino acids long. J was trimmed by 8 bases and V by 5 bases; bases with no gene match: 4. The CDR3 DNA reads as TGTGCCAGCAGCCGGACAGGGGGCGGCGAAAAACTGTTTTTT. This codes for CASSRTGGGEKLFF.

This clone was seen a single time. The chain couples TRBV7-9 to TRBJ2-1; TRBD1 agrees at 7 bases. Germline CDR1 SEHNR, CDR2 FQNEAQ (reference sequence). With 6 bases clipped from V and 5 bases from J, the junction kept 4 bases outside the gene matches. The CDR3 is made up of 13 amino acids. The CDR3 nucleotides read TGTGCCAGCAGGTTCGGACAGGACAATGAGCAGTTCTTC. It codes for CASRFGQDNEQFF.

This sequence joins TRBV27 and TRBJ1-2, with D maybe TRBD1 (6 bases). The germline gives CDR1 MNHEY, CDR2 SMNVEV (reference sequence). Trimming took 1 base from V and 0 from J, leaving 18 bases between them. The CDR3 spans 18 residues. The CDR3 DNA follows: TGTGCCAGCAGTTTATTGGGGCCAGGGGACCTAGCTAACTATGGCTACACCTTC. This codes for CASSLLGPGDLANYGYTF.

The rearrangement links TRBV19 to TRBJ2-1, with a tentative D call TRBD2 (5 bases). Per germline, CDR1 LNHDA and CDR2 SQIVND (reference sequence). CDR3 length: 17 residues. Trimming shortened V by 0 bases and J by 2 bases, and 14 bases separated the two germline ends. The CDR3 nucleotides are TGTGCCAGTAGTATAGAGCCCCGGAGCGGCCCCTACAATGAGCAGTTCTTC. It codes for CASSIEPRSGPYNEQFF.

The chain employs TRBV9 and TRBJ2-7, with D perhaps being TRBD1 or TRBD2 (5 bases each). Trimming cost V 10 bases and J 5 bases, with 19 bases left between them. This CDR3 contains 13 residues. Germline V gives CDR1 SGDLS, CDR2 YYNGEE. The CDR3 loop is CAGSPGIGDEQYF. The CDR3 bases are TGTGCCGGGTCTCCCGGGATAGGGGACGAGCAGTACTTC.

The rearrangement uses TRBV11-3 and TRBJ2-7; D is undetermined. Trimming removed 6 bases from V and 1 base from J, with 10 bases in between. Germline V lookup: CDR1 SGHNT, CDR2 YENEEA. The CDR3 is 13 amino acids. The CDR3 DNA reads TGTGCCAGCAGTCGTGGCGGTTCCTACGAGCAGTACTTC. It encodes CASSRGGSYEQYF.